The text below deals with one T cell receptor beta chain. The clone's antigen remains unknown. No quality values exist for individual bases; no much larger clone is one base distant. This entry comes from a study of response to subunit inactivated influenza vaccine (dated by TCRdb to the late 2010s). For the wider study: Deep quantitative T cell receptor repertoire profiling was used in the study to track responses to a trivalent subunit inactivated influenza vaccine. Paper-wide results and their limitations: It was suggested by the authors that each seasonal influenza vaccination may recruit only a limited number of new T cells.

The method behind the library was RT-PCR. Data came from an Illumina HiSeq 2500. TCRdb took the public reads, trimmed them with fastp at Q25, ran MiXCR for clone calling and kept in-frame beta chains. Here each entry gathers all rows of one CDR3 protein and keeps the most common genes and DNA. Recorded for this sample are over 800,000 distinct CDR3 sequences; approximately 22% of them occurred a single time. 10% to 13% of the sample is taken by the ten largest. Its CDR3 holds 13 amino acids, cysteine through phenylalanine. The CDR3 DNA has 39 bases and is translated from base 1. The germline V gene encodes CDR1 DFQATT and CDR2 SNEGSKA (reference sequence). V ends up 4 bases short and J 4 bases short, with an unmatched junction base count of 3.

The chain was built from TRBV20-1 and TRBJ2-5; TRBD2 lines up with 10 middle nucleotides. This specimen consisted of PBMCs from blood, obtained 4 to 6 days after vaccination. The source of this sequence is a man aged 50 to 60 who received an inactivated influenza vaccine. Donor details come from another sample of the same person, matched by shared clones. The DNA sequence is as follows: TGCAGTGCTACTGCTAGCGGGAGAGAGACCCAGTACTTC. It translates to CSATASGRETQYF.